These T cell receptor beta chains were read from a single sample in a study of regulatory T cells in long-lasting Graves disease. TCRdb used MiXCR to reprocess the multiplex PCR reads, holding one entry per CDR3 protein. The sample shows 400,000 to 500,000 distinct CDR3 sequences, under 15% of them seen only once. In addition, the sample was reused for a study of T cells in Graves' hyperthyroidism and ophthalmopathy.

Sequencing used peripheral blood mononuclear cells (PBMCs), obtained at new diagnosis, from a patient treated with antithyroid drugs. The receptor set was obtained from a woman aged 25 to 39 with Graves disease. Each CDR3 is given with its conserved first and last residue. D genes are given only for firm matches. A clone size is listed for some rows: how often the clone was seen (once, few, many), or a class if it is expanded.

size	D	J	V	CDR3	DNA
once	-	TRBJ2-3	TRBV29-1	CSVGKGPTDTQYF	TGCAGCGTTGGGAAGGGCCCTACAGATACGCAGTATTTT
once	-	TRBJ2-5	TRBV2	CASSDAEEETQYF	TGTGCCAGCAGTGATGCGGAAGAGGAGACCCAGTACTTC
many	TRBD2	TRBJ2-1	TRBV30	CAWSVSQRDINEQFF	TGTGCCTGGAGTGTAAGCCAGCGGGATATAAATGAGCAGTTCTTC
few	-	TRBJ2-1	TRBV19	CASSPGQPPAGEQFF	TGTGCCAGTAGCCCTGGACAACCCCCCGCAGGGGAGCAGTTCTTC
many	TRBD2	TRBJ2-7	TRBV7-8	CASSFAGAGGPGHF	TGTGCCAGCAGCTTCGCTGGAGCGGGAGGGCCTGGGCACTTC
-	-	TRBJ1-2	TRBV7-9	CASSLQGSDYGYTF	TGTGCCAGCAGCTTACAGGGGAGCGACTATGGCTACACCTTC
many	-	TRBJ1-2	TRBV7-9	CASSLAPENYGYTF	TGTGCCAGCAGCTTAGCGCCAGAAAACTATGGCTACACCTTC
-	-	TRBJ1-6	TRBV30	CAWSAYNSPLHF	TGTGCCTGGAGTGCCTATAATTCACCCCTCCACTTT
few	-	TRBJ2-3	TRBV19	CASSMSDSRTDTQYF	TGTGCCAGTAGTATGAGCGACAGCCGAACAGATACGCAGTATTTT
-	-	TRBJ2-7	TRBV5-5	CASSLGLTGATHEQYF	TGTGCCAGCAGCTTGGGATTAACGGGAGCGACCCACGAGCAGTACTTC
-	-	TRBJ2-1	TRBV11-2	CASSQGEPYNEQFF	TGTGCCAGCAGCCAGGGAGAGCCCTACAATGAGCAGTTCTTC
-	-	TRBJ2-7	TRBV20-1	CSATSNSYEQYF	TGCAGTGCAACCTCGAATTCCTACGAGCAGTACTTC
-	-	TRBJ2-7	TRBV10-3	CAIRSGGNEQYF	TGTGCCATCAGATCAGGAGGGAACGAGCAGTACTTC
many	TRBD2	TRBJ2-3	TRBV6-2/TRBV6-3	CASSYGLAGDTQYF	TGTGCCAGCAGTTACGGACTAGCGGGGGATACGCAGTATTTT
many	TRBD2	TRBJ2-3	TRBV20-1	CSAQHPGTSGRSTDTQYF	TGCAGTGCTCAACATCCCGGGACTAGCGGGAGAAGCACAGATACGCAGTATTTT
few	TRBD1	TRBJ2-6	TRBV15	CATSRDDRTGSGANVLTF	TGTGCCACCAGCAGAGATGACCGGACAGGCTCTGGGGCCAACGTCCTGACTTTC
-	-	TRBJ2-1	TRBV14	CASSQAGARSSYNEQFF	TGTGCCAGCAGCCAAGCAGGGGCCCGCAGCTCCTACAATGAGCAGTTCTTC
many	-	TRBJ2-3	TRBV15	CATTRGKRSTDTQYF	TGTGCCACCACGCGAGGCAAGCGGAGCACAGATACGCAGTATTTT
few	-	TRBJ1-5	TRBV19	CARRRSNQPQHF	TGTGCCAGGAGACGGAGCAATCAGCCCCAGCATTTT
many	-	TRBJ1-1	TRBV5-5	CASSLASLEAFF	TGTGCCAGCAGCTTGGCCAGTCTTGAAGCTTTCTTT
few	-	TRBJ1-1	TRBV6-5	CASSYGTTTMNTEAFF	TGTGCCAGCAGTTATGGGACCACGACTATGAACACTGAAGCTTTCTTT
few	-	TRBJ1-5	TRBV5-1	CASSFSSQPQHF	TGCGCCAGCAGCTTTTCCAGTCAGCCCCAGCATTTT
many	-	TRBJ1-1	TRBV7-9	CASSLAGGPNGAFF	TGTGCCAGCAGCTTAGCTGGTGGTCCTAACGGGGCTTTCTTT
-	TRBD1	TRBJ1-2	TRBV24-1	CATSDQGGRYTF	TGTGCCACCAGTGATCAAGGGGGCCGCTACACCTTC
few	-	TRBJ2-7	TRBV3-1	CASSLGVNSYEQYF	TGTGCCAGCAGCCTGGGAGTAAACTCCTACGAGCAGTACTTC
-	-	TRBJ2-3	TRBV28	CASSLSYGSDTQYF	TGTGCCAGCAGTTTATCCTACGGGTCAGATACGCAGTATTTT
-	-	TRBJ1-5	TRBV5-1	CASSLGQRQPQHF	TGCGCCAGCAGCTTGGGACAGCGTCAGCCCCAGCATTTT
-	TRBD1	TRBJ1-3	TRBV25-1	CASTATGDAGSTIYF	TGTGCCAGCACAGCTACAGGGGACGCTGGAAGCACCATATATTTT
many	-	TRBJ2-5	TRBV7-9	CASSFRGPQETQYF	TGTGCCAGCAGCTTCCGGGGGCCACAAGAGACCCAGTACTTC
many	TRBD2	TRBJ2-1	TRBV13	CASSLGGLAGRWYEQFF	TGTGCCAGCAGCTTAGGGGGACTAGCGGGACGTTGGTATGAGCAGTTCTTC
few	-	TRBJ2-5	TRBV7-8	CASSLRLEGYQETQYF	TGTGCCAGCAGCTTGCGACTAGAAGGGTACCAAGAGACCCAGTACTTC
-	TRBD2	TRBJ2-2	TRBV15	CATRESGRAAGELFF	TGTGCCACCAGAGAGAGCGGGAGGGCCGCCGGGGAGCTGTTTTTT
-	-	TRBJ1-1	TRBV19	CASRRTDVNTEAFF	TGTGCCAGTAGAAGGACAGATGTGAACACTGAAGCTTTCTTT
few	-	TRBJ2-7	TRBV24-1	CATSVSIAPYEQYF	TGTGCCACCAGTGTGTCGATAGCCCCCTACGAGCAGTACTTC
many	-	TRBJ1-5	TRBV7-9	CASSLASPGGNQPQHF	TGTGCCAGCAGCTTAGCTTCACCCGGGGGCAATCAGCCCCAGCATTTT
many	TRBD2	TRBJ2-1	TRBV7-3	CASSRLAGWNNEQFF	TGTGCCAGCAGCCGACTAGCGGGATGGAACAATGAGCAGTTCTTC
many	TRBD2	TRBJ2-1	TRBV30	CAWRTSGGHNEQFF	TGTGCCTGGAGAACTAGCGGGGGGCACAATGAGCAGTTCTTC
many	TRBD2	TRBJ2-1	TRBV7-9	CASSPRGDGRDNEQFF	TGTGCCAGCAGCCCGCGGGGGGACGGGAGGGACAATGAGCAGTTCTTC
few	-	TRBJ2-1	TRBV7-2	CASSLQGSVDEQFF	TGTGCCAGCAGCTTACAGGGTTCGGTCGATGAGCAGTTCTTC
-	TRBD2	TRBJ2-1	TRBV9	CASSAGLAEDEQFF	TGTGCCAGCAGCGCCGGACTAGCGGAAGATGAGCAGTTCTTC
many	TRBD1	TRBJ2-2	TRBV2	CASSESRQGPNTGELFF	TGTGCCAGCAGTGAGAGTCGACAGGGGCCGAACACCGGGGAGCTGTTTTTT
many	-	TRBJ2-3	TRBV11-2	CASSLEGGSTDTQYF	TGTGCCAGCAGCTTAGAGGGGGGTAGCACAGATACGCAGTATTTT
few	-	TRBJ2-1	TRBV12-5	CASGLGEVEQFF	TGTGCTAGTGGCCTGGGGGAGGTCGAGCAGTTCTTC
many	TRBD2	TRBJ2-5	TRBV20-1	CSARRWASGSMKTQYF	TGCAGTGCCAGAAGGTGGGCTAGCGGGAGTATGAAGACCCAGTACTTC
-	-	TRBJ1-2	TRBV19	CASSIVGGSYGYTF	TGTGCCAGTAGTATAGTGGGGGGTTCTTATGGCTACACCTTC
many	-	TRBJ2-7	TRBV7-8	CASSFQVENYEQYF	TGTGCCAGCAGCTTCCAGGTGGAGAACTACGAGCAGTACTTC
few	-	TRBJ2-1	TRBV29-1	CSVDFEFRVSNEQFF	TGCAGCGTTGATTTTGAGTTTAGGGTGAGCAATGAGCAGTTCTTC
-	TRBD1	TRBJ1-2	TRBV6-1	CASTLWRGRNGYTF	TGTGCCAGCACCCTTTGGAGGGGGCGGAATGGCTACACCTTC